The rows below give T cell receptor beta chains drawn from one sample of a study of T-cell reconstitution after alpha-beta-depleted transplantation in children. TCRdb redid the calling of the PCR reads with MiXCR, one entry per CDR3 protein. The data contain about 230,000 distinct CDR3 sequences, about 11% of them singletons. Sequencing was performed on PBMCs from the stem cell graft donor, taken from the stem cell graft. The receptors shown here come from a human donor who donated a stem cell graft to a child with acute lymphoblastic leukemia. The CDR3 runs from the conserved cysteine through the conserved F or W. D genes are given only for firm matches. A row's size may be missing; if present it is once, few, many or a size class.

>TRBJ2-4|many|TRBV19|TRBD2
CASSSGGTAKNIQYF
TGTGCCAGTAGTTCCGGGGGGACAGCCAAAAACATTCAGTACTTC
>TRBJ2-7|many|TRBV7-2|TRBD1
CASSLFRDRVYEQYF
TGTGCCAGCAGCTTATTCCGGGACAGGGTCTACGAGCAGTACTTC
>TRBJ1-4|many|TRBV5-1|TRBD1
CASTMTGARNEKLFF
TGCGCCAGCACGATGACAGGGGCGAGGAATGAAAAACTGTTTTTT
>TRBJ2-7|many|TRBV10-1|-
CASSESPTYEQYF
TGCGCCAGCAGTGAGTCCCCGACCTACGAGCAGTACTTC
>TRBJ2-1|few|TRBV19|-
CASAVGSEQFF
TGTGCCAGTGCCGTGGGCAGTGAGCAGTTCTTC
>TRBJ2-7|many|TRBV7-2|TRBD2
CASSRLAGGLSYEQYF
TGTGCCAGCAGCCGACTAGCGGGAGGGCTGTCCTACGAGCAGTACTTC
>TRBJ2-3|many|TRBV7-9|TRBD2
CASSRGTSGSPDTQYF
TGTGCCAGCAGCCGTGGGACTAGCGGGAGCCCAGATACGCAGTATTTT
>TRBJ2-7|many|TRBV12-3/TRBV12-4|-
CASSPTGIESYEQYF
TGTGCCAGCAGCCCCACAGGGATCGAATCCTACGAGCAGTACTTC
>TRBJ2-3|many|TRBV5-6|TRBD1
CASSLFRKQGWVDTQYF
TGTGCCAGCAGCTTGTTTCGGAAACAGGGGTGGGTAGATACGCAGTATTTT
>TRBJ1-1|many|TRBV10-3|TRBD1
CAISEAITGTGNTEAFF
TGTGCCATCAGTGAGGCGATCACCGGGACAGGGAACACTGAAGCTTTCTTT
>TRBJ1-5|-|TRBV20-1|TRBD1
CSARQGQGQPQHF
TGCAGTGCACGACAGGGGCAAGGTCAGCCCCAGCATTTT
>TRBJ1-4|many|TRBV5-1|-
CASSPEQGGNEKLFF
TGCGCCAGCAGCCCCGAGCAAGGGGGGAATGAAAAACTGTTTTTT
>TRBJ2-6|many|TRBV29-1|-
CSVEDPLGANVLTF
TGCAGCGTTGAAGATCCTCTGGGGGCCAACGTCCTGACTTTC
>TRBJ2-7|many|TRBV20-1|-
CSARGGGGTYEQYF
TGCAGTGCCCGAGGCGGGGGCGGTACCTACGAGCAGTACTTC
>TRBJ2-3|-|TRBV10-3|TRBD2
CAIQEREGRDTQYF
TGTGCCATCCAGGAGCGGGAGGGCCGGGATACGCAGTATTTT
>TRBJ2-3|many|TRBV18|-
CASSLWYTERTDTQYF
TGTGCCAGCTCACTCTGGTACACGGAACGCACAGATACGCAGTATTTT
>TRBJ2-7|many|TRBV12-3/TRBV12-4|TRBD2
CASSLLAGQSYEQYF
TGTGCCAGCAGTTTACTAGCGGGACAATCCTACGAGCAGTACTTC
>TRBJ1-4|many|TRBV12-3/TRBV12-4|-
CASTQASGNEKLFF
TGTGCCAGCACCCAGGCCTCAGGGAATGAAAAACTGTTTTTT